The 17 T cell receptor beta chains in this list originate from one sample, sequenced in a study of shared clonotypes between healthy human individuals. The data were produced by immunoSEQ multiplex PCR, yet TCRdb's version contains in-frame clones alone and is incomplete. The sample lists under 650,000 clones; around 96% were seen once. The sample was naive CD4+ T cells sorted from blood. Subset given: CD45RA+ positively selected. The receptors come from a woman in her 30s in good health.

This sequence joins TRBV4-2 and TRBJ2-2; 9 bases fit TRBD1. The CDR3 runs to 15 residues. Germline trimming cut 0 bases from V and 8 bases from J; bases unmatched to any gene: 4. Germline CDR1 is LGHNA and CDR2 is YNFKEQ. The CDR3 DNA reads TGTGCCAGCAGCCAAGAGACAGGGGGATCTGGGGAGCTGTTTTTT. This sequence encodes CASSQETGGSGELFF.

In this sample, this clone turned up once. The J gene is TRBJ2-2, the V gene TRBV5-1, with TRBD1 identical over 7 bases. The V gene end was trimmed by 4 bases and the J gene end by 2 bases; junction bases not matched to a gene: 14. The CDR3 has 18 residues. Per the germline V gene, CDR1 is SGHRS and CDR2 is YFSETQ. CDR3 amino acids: CASSAFKGQTVNTGELFF. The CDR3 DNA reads TGCGCCAGCAGCGCATTTAAGGGACAGACCGTAAACACCGGGGAGCTGTTTTTT. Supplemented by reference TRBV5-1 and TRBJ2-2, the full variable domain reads KAGVTQTPRYLIKTRGQQVTLSCSPISGHRSVSWYQQTPGQGLQFLFEYFSETQRNKGNFPGRFSGRQFSNSRSEMNVSTLELGDSALYLCASSAFKGQTVNTGELFFGEGSRLTVL.

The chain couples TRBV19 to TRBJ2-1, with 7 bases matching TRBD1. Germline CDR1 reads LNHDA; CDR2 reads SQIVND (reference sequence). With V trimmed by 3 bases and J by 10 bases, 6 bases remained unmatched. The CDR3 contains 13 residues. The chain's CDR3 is CASSIEGAWEQFF. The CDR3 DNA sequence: TGTGCCAGTAGTATCGAGGGGGCGTGGGAGCAGTTCTTC.

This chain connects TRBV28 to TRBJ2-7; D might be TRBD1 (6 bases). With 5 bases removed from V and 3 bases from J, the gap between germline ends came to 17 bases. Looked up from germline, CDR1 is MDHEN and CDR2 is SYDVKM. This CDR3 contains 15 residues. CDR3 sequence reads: CASSRTGTPHYEQYF. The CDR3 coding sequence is TGTGCCAGCAGTCGTACCGGGACACCCCACTACGAGCAGTACTTC.

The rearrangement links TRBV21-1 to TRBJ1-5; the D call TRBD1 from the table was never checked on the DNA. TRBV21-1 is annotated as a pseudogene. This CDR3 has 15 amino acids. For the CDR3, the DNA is TGTGCCAGCAGCAAAGACAGGGACGGCAATCAGCCCCAGCATTTT. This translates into CASSKDRDGNQPQHF.

The CDR3 sequence: CASSFLASGNTIYF. The CDR3 DNA reads as TGTGCCAGCAGTTTTCTGGCGTCTGGAAACACCATATATTTT. The chain joins TRBV28 to TRBJ1-3, with unresolved D. Trimming took 3 bases from V and 1 from J, leaving 7 bases between them. Per germline, CDR1 MDHEN and CDR2 SYDVKM. This CDR3 region has 14 residues.

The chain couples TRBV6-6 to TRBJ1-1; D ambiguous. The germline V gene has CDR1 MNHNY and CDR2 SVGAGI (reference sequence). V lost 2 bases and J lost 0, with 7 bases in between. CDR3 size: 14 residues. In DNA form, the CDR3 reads TGTGCCAGCAGTTACGAGAGATTGAACACTGAAGCTTTCTTT. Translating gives CASSYERLNTEAFF.

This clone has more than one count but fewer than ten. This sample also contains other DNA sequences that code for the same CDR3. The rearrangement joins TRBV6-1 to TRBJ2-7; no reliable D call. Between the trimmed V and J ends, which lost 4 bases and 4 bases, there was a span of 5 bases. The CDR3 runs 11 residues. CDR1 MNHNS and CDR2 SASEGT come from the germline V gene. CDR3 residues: CASSVGYEQYF. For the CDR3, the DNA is TGTGCCAGCAGTGTAGGATACGAGCAGTACTTC.

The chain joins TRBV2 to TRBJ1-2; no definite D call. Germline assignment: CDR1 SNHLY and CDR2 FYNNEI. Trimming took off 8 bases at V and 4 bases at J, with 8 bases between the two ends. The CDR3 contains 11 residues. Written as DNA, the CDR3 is TGTGCCAGCGGGGTCCTCTATGGCTACACCTTC. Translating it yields CASGVLYGYTF.

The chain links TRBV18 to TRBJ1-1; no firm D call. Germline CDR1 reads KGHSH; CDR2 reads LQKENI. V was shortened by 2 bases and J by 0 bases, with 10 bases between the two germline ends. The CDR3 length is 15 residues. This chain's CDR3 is CASSPWADMNTEAFF. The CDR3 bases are TGTGCCAGCTCACCATGGGCGGATATGAACACTGAAGCTTTCTTT.

The CDR3 DNA reads as TGTGCCAGTAGTATAGACGGGGAGACCCAGTACTTC. This encodes CASSIDGETQYF. V usage is TRBV19 and J usage is TRBJ2-5, with D uncertain. In germline, CDR1 is LNHDA, CDR2 SQIVND (reference sequence). The CDR3 runs to 12 residues. Trimming stripped 0 bases from V and 5 bases from J, with 4 bases between.

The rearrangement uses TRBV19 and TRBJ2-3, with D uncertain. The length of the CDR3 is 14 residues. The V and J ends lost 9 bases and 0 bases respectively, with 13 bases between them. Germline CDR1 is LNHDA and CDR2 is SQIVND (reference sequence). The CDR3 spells CASDKGFSTDTQYF. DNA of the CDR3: TGTGCCAGCGATAAGGGATTTAGCACAGATACGCAGTATTTT.

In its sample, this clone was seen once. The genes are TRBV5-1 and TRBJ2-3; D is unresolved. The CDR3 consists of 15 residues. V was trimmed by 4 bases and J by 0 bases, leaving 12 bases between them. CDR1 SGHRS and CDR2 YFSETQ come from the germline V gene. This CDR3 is CASSLTAASTDTQYF. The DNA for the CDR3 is TGCGCCAGCAGCCTGACGGCAGCTAGCACAGATACGCAGTATTTT.

The CDR3 nucleotides read TGTGCCAGCAGCACCCAGGGACCTGAGCAGTTCTTC. This translates into CASSTQGPEQFF. V is TRBV7-9 and J is TRBJ2-1; D is tentatively TRBD1 or TRBD2 (5 bases each). The CDR3 is 12 residues long. Germline CDR1 and CDR2: SEHNR and FQNEAQ (reference sequence). The V gene lost 5 bases and the J gene lost 9 bases, with 11 bases spanning the gap.

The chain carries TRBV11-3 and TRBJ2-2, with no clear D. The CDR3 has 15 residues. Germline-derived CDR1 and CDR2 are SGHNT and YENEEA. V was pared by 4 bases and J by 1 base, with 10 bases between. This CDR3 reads CASSSLHMNTGELFF. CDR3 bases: TGTGCCAGCAGCTCGCTTCACATGAACACCGGGGAGCTGTTTTTT.

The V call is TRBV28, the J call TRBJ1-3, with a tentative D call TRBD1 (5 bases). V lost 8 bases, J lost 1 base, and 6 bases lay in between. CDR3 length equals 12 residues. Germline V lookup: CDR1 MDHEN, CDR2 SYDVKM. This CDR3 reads CASQGSGNTIYF. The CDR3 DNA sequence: TGTGCCAGCCAGGGATCTGGAAACACCATATATTTT.

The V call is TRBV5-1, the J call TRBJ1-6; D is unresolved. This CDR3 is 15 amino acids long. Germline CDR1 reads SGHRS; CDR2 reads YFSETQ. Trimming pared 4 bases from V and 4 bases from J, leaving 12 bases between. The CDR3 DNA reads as TGCGCCAGCAGCCAAACTCGGGGATATAATTCACCCCTCCACTTT. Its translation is CASSQTRGYNSPLHF.